This T cell receptor (beta chain) was sequenced during a study of cytomegalovirus exposure and HLA in healthy donors. Study-level results: High sensitivity and specificity were reportedly achieved when the classifier diagnosed cytomegalovirus status. Within the data, a cluster of highly shared sequence variants was likely a sequencing artifact. DRB1 had the most TCR associations and HLA-C the fewest, a later analysis found, with rates varying by HLA locus. V segments that were indistinguishable, TRBV6-2 and TRBV6-3 among them, were omitted from analysis.

On this clone: The antigen is unknown.

Trimming shortened V by 0 bases and J by 2 bases, and 9 bases separated the two germline ends. The CDR3 totals 14 residues. Germline values: CDR1 SGDLS, CDR2 YYNGEE. Vbeta (60) and Jbeta (13) primers were used in the PCR. The table came from immunoSEQ multiplex PCR; TCRdb's copy has only in-frame clones and leaves some out. The sample table includes 150,000 or so clones. The chain joins TRBV9 to TRBJ2-7; D unclear. This TCR derives from a woman in her fifties or sixties in good health and CMV-seronegative. The sequencing sample was made of PBMCs. In DNA form, the CDR3 reads TGTGCCAGCAGCGTAGGACTCACTCCCTACGAGCAGTACTTC. It specifies CASSVGLTPYEQYF.